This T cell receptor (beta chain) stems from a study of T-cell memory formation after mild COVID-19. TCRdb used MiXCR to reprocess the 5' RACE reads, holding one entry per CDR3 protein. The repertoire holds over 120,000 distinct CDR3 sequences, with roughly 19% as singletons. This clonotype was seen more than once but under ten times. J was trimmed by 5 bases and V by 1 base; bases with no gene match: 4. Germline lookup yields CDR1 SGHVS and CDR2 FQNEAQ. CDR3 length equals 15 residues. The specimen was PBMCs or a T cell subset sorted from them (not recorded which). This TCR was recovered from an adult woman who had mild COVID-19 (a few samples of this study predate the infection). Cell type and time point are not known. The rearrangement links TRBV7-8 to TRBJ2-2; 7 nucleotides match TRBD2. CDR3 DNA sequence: TGTGCCAGCAGCTTAGTTGCGGGAGTTACCGGGGAGCTGTTTTTT. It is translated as CASSLVAGVTGELFF.